This T cell receptor (beta chain) was sequenced during a study of control samples from healthy donors and cancer patients. V shed 0 bases and J 4 bases; nucleotides not matched to a gene: 7. Germline V gene lookup returns CDR1 SGDLS and CDR2 YYNGEE. This CDR3 region has 17 residues. TCRdb's table, derived via immunoSEQ multiplex PCR, lists solely in-frame clones and lacks some. The sample carries about 110,000 clones, 70% to 85% recorded once. This clonotype was obtained from a man younger than 35 in good health. Sequences were obtained from blood. The rearrangement links TRBV9 to TRBJ2-3; 11 bases match TRBD1. The CDR3 loop reads CASSVAGDRGWADTQYF. CDR3 sequence (DNA): TGTGCCAGCAGCGTAGCTGGGGACAGGGGGTGGGCAGATACGCAGTATTTT.